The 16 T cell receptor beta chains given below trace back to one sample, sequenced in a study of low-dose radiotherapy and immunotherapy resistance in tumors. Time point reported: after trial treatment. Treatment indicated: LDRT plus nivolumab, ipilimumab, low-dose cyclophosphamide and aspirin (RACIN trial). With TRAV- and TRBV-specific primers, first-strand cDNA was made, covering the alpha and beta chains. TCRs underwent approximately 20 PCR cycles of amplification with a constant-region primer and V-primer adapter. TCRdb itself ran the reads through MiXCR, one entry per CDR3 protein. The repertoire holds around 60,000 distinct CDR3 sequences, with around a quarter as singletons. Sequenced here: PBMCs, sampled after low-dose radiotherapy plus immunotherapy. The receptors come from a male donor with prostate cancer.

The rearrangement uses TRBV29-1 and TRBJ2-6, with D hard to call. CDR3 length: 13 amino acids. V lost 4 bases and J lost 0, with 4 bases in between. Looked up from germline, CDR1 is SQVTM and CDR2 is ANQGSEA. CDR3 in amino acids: CSVARSGANVLTF. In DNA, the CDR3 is TGCAGCGTTGCACGCTCTGGGGCCAACGTCCTGACTTTC.

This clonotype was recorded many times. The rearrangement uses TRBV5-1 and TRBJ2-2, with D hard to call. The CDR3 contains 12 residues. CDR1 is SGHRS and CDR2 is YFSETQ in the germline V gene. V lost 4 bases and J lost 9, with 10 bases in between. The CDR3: CASSAGSRELFF. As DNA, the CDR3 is TGCGCCAGCAGCGCTGGGTCCCGGGAGCTGTTTTTT.

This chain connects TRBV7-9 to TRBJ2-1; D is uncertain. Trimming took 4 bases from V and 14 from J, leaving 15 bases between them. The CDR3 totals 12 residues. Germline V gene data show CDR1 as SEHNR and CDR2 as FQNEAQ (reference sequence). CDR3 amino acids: CASSSPGRPKFF. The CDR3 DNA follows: TGTGCCAGCAGCTCACCCGGGCGACCAAAGTTCTTC.

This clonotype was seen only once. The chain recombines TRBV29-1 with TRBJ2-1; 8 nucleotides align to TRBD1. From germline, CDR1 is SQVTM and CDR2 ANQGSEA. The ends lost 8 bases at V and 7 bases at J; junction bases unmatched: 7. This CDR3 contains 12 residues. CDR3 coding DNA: TGCAGCTTTCCAGGGGGCTCTAATGAGCAGTTCTTC. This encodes CSFPGGSNEQFF.

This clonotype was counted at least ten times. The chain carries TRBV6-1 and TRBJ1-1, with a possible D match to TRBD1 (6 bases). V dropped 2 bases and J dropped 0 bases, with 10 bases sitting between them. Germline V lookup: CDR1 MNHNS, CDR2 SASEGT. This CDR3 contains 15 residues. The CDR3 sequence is CASSEKGGMNTEAFF. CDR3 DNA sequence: TGTGCCAGCAGTGAAAAGGGGGGTATGAACACTGAAGCTTTCTTT.

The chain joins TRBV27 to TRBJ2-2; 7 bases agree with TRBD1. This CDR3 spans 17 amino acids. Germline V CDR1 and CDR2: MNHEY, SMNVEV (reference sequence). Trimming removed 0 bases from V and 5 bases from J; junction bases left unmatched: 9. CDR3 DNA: TGTGCCAGCAGTTTATCGTACAGGGGCGCTGGTACCGGGGAGCTGTTTTTT. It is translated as CASSLSYRGAGTGELFF.

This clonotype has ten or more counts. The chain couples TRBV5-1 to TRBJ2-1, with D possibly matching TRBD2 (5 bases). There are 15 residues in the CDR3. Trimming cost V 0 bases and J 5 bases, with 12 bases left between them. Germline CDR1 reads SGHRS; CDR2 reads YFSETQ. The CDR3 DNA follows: TGCGCCAGCAGCTTGGGAGGGAGTGGAAACAATGAGCAGTTCTTC. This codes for CASSLGGSGNNEQFF.

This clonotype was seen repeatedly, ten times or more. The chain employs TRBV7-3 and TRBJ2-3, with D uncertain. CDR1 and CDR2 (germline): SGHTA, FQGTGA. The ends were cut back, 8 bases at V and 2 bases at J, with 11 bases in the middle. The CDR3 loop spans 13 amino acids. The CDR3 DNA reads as TGTGCCAGCGCGAAGGAGACCACAGATACGCAGTATTTT. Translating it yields CASAKETTDTQYF.

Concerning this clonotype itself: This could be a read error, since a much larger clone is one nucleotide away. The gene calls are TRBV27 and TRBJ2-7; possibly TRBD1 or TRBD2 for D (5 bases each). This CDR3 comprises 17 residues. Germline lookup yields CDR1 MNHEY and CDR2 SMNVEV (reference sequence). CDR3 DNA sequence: TGTACCAGCACCCAAATTGGGAGACAGTCTAAGAACACCGAGCAGTACTTC. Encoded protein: CTSTQIGRQSKNTEQYF.

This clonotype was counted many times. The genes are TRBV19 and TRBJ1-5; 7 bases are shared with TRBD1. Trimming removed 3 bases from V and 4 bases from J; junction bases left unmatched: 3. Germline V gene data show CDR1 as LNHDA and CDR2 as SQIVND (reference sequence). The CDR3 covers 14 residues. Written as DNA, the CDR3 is TGTGCCAGTAGTATGGGGACAGTAAATCAGCCCCAGCATTTT. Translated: CASSMGTVNQPQHF.

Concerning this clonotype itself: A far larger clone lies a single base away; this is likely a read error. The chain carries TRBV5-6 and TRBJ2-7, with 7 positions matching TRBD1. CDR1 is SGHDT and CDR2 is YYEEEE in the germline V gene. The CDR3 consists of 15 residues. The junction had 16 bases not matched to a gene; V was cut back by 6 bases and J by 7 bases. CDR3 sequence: CASISGRGFNNEQYF. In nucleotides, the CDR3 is TGTGCCAGCATCTCCGGCAGGGGGTTCAACAATGAGCAGTACTTC.

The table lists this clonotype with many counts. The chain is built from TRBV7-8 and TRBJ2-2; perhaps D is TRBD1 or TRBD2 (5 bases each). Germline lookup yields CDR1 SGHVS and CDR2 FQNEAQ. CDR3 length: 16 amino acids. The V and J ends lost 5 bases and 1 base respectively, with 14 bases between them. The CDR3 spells CASSPLGAVNTGELFF. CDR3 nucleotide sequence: TGTGCCAGCAGCCCGCTCGGGGCGGTGAACACCGGGGAGCTGTTTTTT. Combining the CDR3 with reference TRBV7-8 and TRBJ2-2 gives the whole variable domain GAGVSQSPRYKVAKRGQDVALRCDPISGHVSLFWYQQALGQGPEFLTYFQNEAQLDKSGLPSDRFFAERPEGSVSTLKIQRTQQEDSAVYLCASSPLGAVNTGELFFGEGSRLTVL.

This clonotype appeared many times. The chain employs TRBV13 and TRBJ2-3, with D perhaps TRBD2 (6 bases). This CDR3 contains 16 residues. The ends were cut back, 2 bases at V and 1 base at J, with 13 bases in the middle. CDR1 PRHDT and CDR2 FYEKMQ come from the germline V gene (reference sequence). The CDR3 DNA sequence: TGTGCCAGCAGCTTAAAGTCGGGAGCTCGCACAGATACGCAGTATTTT. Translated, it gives CASSLKSGARTDTQYF.

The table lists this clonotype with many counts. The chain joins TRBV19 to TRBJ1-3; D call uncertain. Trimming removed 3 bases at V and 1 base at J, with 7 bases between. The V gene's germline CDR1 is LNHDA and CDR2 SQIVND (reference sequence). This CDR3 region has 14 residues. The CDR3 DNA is TGTGCCAGTAGTATTGATCCTTCTGGAAACACCATATATTTT. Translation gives CASSIDPSGNTIYF.

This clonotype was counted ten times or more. The CDR3 DNA follows: TGTGCCACCAGCGCGAGGGGCGCCGGGGAAGCTTTCTTT. Translation gives CATSARGAGEAFF. J is TRBJ1-1 and V is TRBV15, with D perhaps matching TRBD1 (5 bases). V gave up 5 bases and J gave up 8 bases, with 15 bases separating them. Germline V gives CDR1 LNHNV, CDR2 YYDKDF (reference sequence). The CDR3 is 13 amino acids.

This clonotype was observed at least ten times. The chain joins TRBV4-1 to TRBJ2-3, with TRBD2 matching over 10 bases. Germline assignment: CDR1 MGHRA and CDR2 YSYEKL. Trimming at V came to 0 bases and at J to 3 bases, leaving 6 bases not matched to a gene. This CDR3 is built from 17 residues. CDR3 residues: CASSQDRAGGVTDTQYF. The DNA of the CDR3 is TGCGCCAGCAGCCAAGATCGAGCGGGGGGGGTTACAGATACGCAGTATTTT.